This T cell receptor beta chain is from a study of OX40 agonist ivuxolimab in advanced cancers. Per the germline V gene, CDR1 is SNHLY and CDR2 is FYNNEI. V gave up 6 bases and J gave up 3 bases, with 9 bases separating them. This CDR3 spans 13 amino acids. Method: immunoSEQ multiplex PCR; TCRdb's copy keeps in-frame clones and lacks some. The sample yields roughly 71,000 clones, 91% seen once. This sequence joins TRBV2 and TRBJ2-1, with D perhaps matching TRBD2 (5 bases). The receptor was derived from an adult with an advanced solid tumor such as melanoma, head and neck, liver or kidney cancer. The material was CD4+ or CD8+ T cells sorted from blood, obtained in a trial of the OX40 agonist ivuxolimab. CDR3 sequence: CASSTRNYNEQFF. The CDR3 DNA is TGTGCCAGCAGCACTAGAAACTACAATGAGCAGTTCTTC.